This T cell receptor beta chain was recovered during a study of T cell responses to AZD1222 COVID-19 vaccine. Measured with immunoSEQ multiplex PCR; TCRdb has only the in-frame clones, and not every one. The data contain 150,000 or so clones, roughly nine tenths of them singletons. As regards this clone: Its target is unknown.

Germline loops: CDR1 SGHDN, CDR2 FVKESK. The CDR3 loop spans 13 amino acids. V lost 2 bases, J lost 6 bases, and 8 bases lay in between. Overall study findings and caveats: Repertoires were obtained solely post-peak T cell response. Recipients of two AZD1222 doses showed rising Spike-specific TCR breadth and depth. White British people made up most donors, females outnumbered males, and clonal diversity was possibly underestimated. Reportedly, nearly half the spike-specific TCRs target unmutated variant regions.

This chain links TRBV14 with TRBJ2-1; the D is unclear. Sequenced material: peripheral blood, taken on day 0 of AZD1222 vaccination. This TCR derives from an adult in good health. CDR3: CASSQFAGNEQFF. As DNA, the CDR3 is TGTGCCAGCAGCCAATTCGCTGGCAATGAGCAGTTCTTC.